Reported below is one TCR beta chain. Its antigen is currently unknown. In TCRdb, the 5' RACE reads were re-called with MiXCR into one record per CDR3 protein. This sample yields around 300,000 distinct CDR3 sequences, of which roughly 8.2% are seen a single time; about 20% belongs to the top ten. The sample originates from a study of T-cell memory formation after mild COVID-19. Whole-study findings and limits: Certain responding clones were present in pre-infection memory, suggesting participation of cross-reactive memory.

CDR1 is SGHAT, CDR2 FQNNGV, per germline. This CDR3 region has 16 residues. V was shortened by 5 bases and J by 4 bases, with 21 bases between the two germline ends. The genes are TRBV11-2 and TRBJ2-7; a weak D match, TRBD2 (6 bases). The sample taken for sequencing was PBMCs or a T cell subset sorted from them (not recorded which). The receptor was isolated from a man in his late teens or twenties who had mild COVID-19 (a few samples of this study predate the infection). Cell type and time point are not known. Here the CDR3 reads CASSPITGGVEYEQYF. The CDR3 DNA sequence: TGTGCCAGCAGCCCTATAACGGGCGGGGTGGAATACGAGCAGTACTTC.